The entry below gives a single TCR beta chain sequence along with its context. The sample is drawn from a study of blood T cell repertoires in COVID-19. The protocol was immunoSEQ multiplex PCR, while the TCRdb copy is restricted to in-frame clones and leaves out a portion. The sample has over 130,000 clones; over 80% are singletons. Germline V CDR1 and CDR2: MNHEY, SVGAGI. The CDR3 spans 15 residues. V was pared by 0 bases and J by 3 bases, with 9 bases between. Source material: peripheral blood. This TCR was recovered from a woman of 80 years or more with acute or convalescent COVID-19. The chain has TRBV6-5 and TRBJ1-5, with D maybe TRBD1 (5 bases). CDR3 in DNA: TGTGCCAGCAGTTACTCCGCAGGGAACAATCAGCCCCAGCATTTT. It is translated as CASSYSAGNNQPQHF.